This T cell receptor (beta chain) was found in a study of CXCR3-negative and CXCR3-positive naive CD8 T cells. UMI-labeled 5' RACE TRB cDNA libraries were prepared from the cells. From the 5' RACE reads, TCRdb lists one entry per CDR3 protein and no DNA. The listing contains around 81,000 distinct CDR3 sequences. The length of the CDR3 is 12 residues. Germline CDR1 SGHDN, CDR2 FVKESK. Worth noting for this clonotype: What it binds is unknown.

The study's findings and limits: Much lower diversity was found in memory CD8+ cells, while both naive subsets had comparably high diversity. The TRB CDR3s that CXCR3-positive naive cells carried were more hydrophobic than those of CXCR3-negative naive cells.

CD45RO-CCR7+CD27+CD95- defined naive CD8+ T cells. The specimen sequenced was naive CXCR3- CD8+ T cells from blood. Subset meaning: CD45RO-CCR7+CD27+CD95- naive CD8+ T cells lacking CXCR3 (TNR3-). The V gene is TRBV14, the J gene TRBJ1-5. The receptor's source is a human donor in good health. Some clones in this sample may be carry-over from other donors' samples. This chain's CDR3 is CASSLWNQPQHF.